A single sample gave rise to the 12 T cell receptor beta chains below, sequenced in a study of T cell responses to AZD1222 COVID-19 vaccine. Some clones are missing from TCRdb's copy, which holds only in-frame ones; the method was immunoSEQ multiplex PCR. The sample yields around 100,000 clones, about nine tenths seen once. The material was peripheral blood, obtained on day 0 of AZD1222 vaccination. These TCRs come from an adult in good health.

This clone showed up just once. V and J are TRBV5-1 and TRBJ2-7; weak D call: TRBD2 (5 bases). There are 15 residues in the CDR3. Germline-derived CDR1 and CDR2 are SGHRS and YFSETQ. V was shortened by 1 base and J by 5 bases, with 16 bases between the two germline ends. CDR3 DNA: TGCGCCAGCAGCTTGCCTAGCCCCACGTACAACGAGCAGTACTTC. Amino acids: CASSLPSPTYNEQYF.

The chain employs TRBV2 and TRBJ2-3, with 7 nucleotides matching TRBD2. The V segment lost 4 bases and the J segment 4 bases; nucleotides outside the gene matches: 8. The CDR3 consists of 15 residues. Looked up from germline, CDR1 is SNHLY and CDR2 is FYNNEI. This chain's CDR3 is CASSGTRGGADTQYF. In nucleotides, the CDR3 is TGTGCCAGCAGTGGGACCCGCGGGGGAGCAGATACGCAGTATTTT. The full variable domain, rest sourced from reference TRBV2 and TRBJ2-3, is EPEVTQTPSHQVTQMGQEVILRCVPISNHLYFYWYRQILGQKVEFLVSFYNNEISEKSEIFDDQFSVERPDGSNFTLKIRSTKLEDSAMYFCASSGTRGGADTQYFGPGTRLTVL.

This clone was seen just once. The V call is TRBV25-1, the J call TRBJ1-2; D remains ambiguous. This CDR3 comprises 12 residues. V lost 4 bases, J lost 6 bases, and 9 bases lay in between. Germline assignment: CDR1 MGHDK and CDR2 SYGVNS. The CDR3 coding sequence is TGTGCCAGCAGTGGTACAGCTAATGGCTACACCTTC. Residues: CASSGTANGYTF.

The V call is TRBV5-4, the J call TRBJ2-3; TRBD2 matches 8 bases. Trimming at V came to 0 bases and at J to 2 bases, leaving 11 bases not matched to a gene. The CDR3 consists of 18 residues. CDR1 and CDR2 from the germline V gene are SGHNT and YYREEE (reference sequence). The CDR3 nucleotides are TGTGCCAGCAGCTTGGTGGGACTAGTGGGGAGATCCACAGATACGCAGTATTTT. This gives the protein CASSLVGLVGRSTDTQYF.

J is TRBJ2-7 and V is TRBV3-1 (or the pseudogene TRBV3-2), with TRBD2 as a possible D gene (6 bases). Trimming took 4 bases from V and 4 from J, leaving 11 bases between them. The CDR3 contains 13 residues. Germline V gene lookup returns CDR1 LGHDT and CDR2 YNNKEL (reference sequence). Here the CDR3 reads CASSRRAGYEQYF. The CDR3 DNA reads TGTGCCAGCAGCCGGCGGGCGGGGTACGAGCAGTACTTC.

In its sample, this clone was seen a few times. The chain carries TRBV11-2 and TRBJ1-1; D possibly corresponds to TRBD1 (5 bases). CDR1 is SGHAT, CDR2 FQNNGV, per germline. The V end was cut by 4 bases, the J end by 1 base, with 13 bases between. This CDR3 has 15 amino acids. The CDR3 loop reads CASSWSGRANTEAFF. The CDR3 DNA reads TGTGCCAGCAGCTGGTCGGGACGGGCGAACACTGAAGCTTTCTTT.

The chain links TRBV2 to TRBJ2-2; D is tentatively TRBD1 or TRBD2 (6 bases each). The V end lost 6 bases, the J end lost 2 bases, and 16 bases lay between the germline ends. Germline V gene lookup returns CDR1 SNHLY and CDR2 FYNNEI. This CDR3 contains 16 residues. CDR3 DNA sequence: TGTGCCAGCAGAGATAGTGGGGGGCAAAACACCGGGGAGCTGTTTTTT. Residues: CASRDSGGQNTGELFF. The full variable domain, in which reference TRBV2 and TRBJ2-2 provide the parts outside the CDR3, is EPEVTQTPSHQVTQMGQEVILRCVPISNHLYFYWYRQILGQKVEFLVSFYNNEISEKSEIFDDQFSVERPDGSNFTLKIRSTKLEDSAMYFCASRDSGGQNTGELFFGEGSRLTVL.

The gene calls are TRBV29-1 and TRBJ2-5; TRBD1 is a possible D gene (5 bases). V was clipped by 8 bases and J by 2 bases, with 12 bases between them. CDR1 is SQVTM, CDR2 ANQGSEA, per germline. The CDR3 is 12 residues long. CDR3 residues: CSKFDRQETQYF. The DNA for the CDR3 is TGCAGCAAATTCGACAGACAAGAGACCCAGTACTTC.

This clone was recorded a few times. The rearrangement joins TRBV11-1 to TRBJ2-1; no clear D. Trimming pared 3 bases from V and 5 bases from J, leaving 11 bases between. Germline CDR1 reads SGHAT; CDR2 reads FQDESV (reference sequence). This CDR3 is 14 amino acids long. CDR3 region: CASSFGLRNNEQFF. CDR3 nucleotide sequence: TGTGCCAGCAGCTTTGGGCTACGCAACAATGAGCAGTTCTTC.

This sequence joins TRBV7-8 and TRBJ1-4, with 7 bases identical to TRBD1. Germline V gene data show CDR1 as SGHVS and CDR2 as FQNEAQ. J gave up 8 bases and V 5 bases, and 14 bases lay outside the gene matches. The CDR3 is 16 residues long. The CDR3 here is CASSLSFRGLEEKLFF. In nucleotides, the CDR3 is TGTGCCAGCAGCCTCTCATTTAGGGGGCTTGAAGAAAAACTGTTTTTT.

The chain combines TRBV14 with TRBJ2-7; perhaps D is TRBD1 or TRBD2 (5 bases each). The V end was cut by 4 bases, the J end by 2 bases, with 21 bases between. Germline values: CDR1 SGHDN, CDR2 FVKESK. The CDR3 has 17 residues. CDR3 in DNA: TGTGCCAGCAGCCCCAATCTGGGAGACAGTACACCCTACGAGCAGTACTTC. Translation gives CASSPNLGDSTPYEQYF.

The rearrangement links TRBV2 to TRBJ1-2, with 7 positions matching TRBD1. This CDR3 comprises 16 residues. V gave up 3 bases and J gave up 5 bases; unmatched junction bases: 12. Germline V gene lookup returns CDR1 SNHLY and CDR2 FYNNEI. The CDR3 here is CASSDVGEQGSYGYTF. The CDR3 nucleotides read TGTGCCAGCAGTGACGTAGGTGAACAGGGGAGTTATGGCTACACCTTC.